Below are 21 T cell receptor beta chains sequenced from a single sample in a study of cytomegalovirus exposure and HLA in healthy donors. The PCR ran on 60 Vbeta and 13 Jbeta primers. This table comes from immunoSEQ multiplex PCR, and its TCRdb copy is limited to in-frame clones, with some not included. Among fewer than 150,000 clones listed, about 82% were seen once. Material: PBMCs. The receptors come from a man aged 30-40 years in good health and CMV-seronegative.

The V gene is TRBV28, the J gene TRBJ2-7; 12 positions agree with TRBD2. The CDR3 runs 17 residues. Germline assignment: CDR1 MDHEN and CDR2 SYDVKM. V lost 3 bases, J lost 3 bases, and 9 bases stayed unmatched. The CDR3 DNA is TGTGCCAGCAGTTTTCTAGCGGGAGGGCCAAGGTTCTACGAGCAGTACTTC. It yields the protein CASSFLAGGPRFYEQYF.

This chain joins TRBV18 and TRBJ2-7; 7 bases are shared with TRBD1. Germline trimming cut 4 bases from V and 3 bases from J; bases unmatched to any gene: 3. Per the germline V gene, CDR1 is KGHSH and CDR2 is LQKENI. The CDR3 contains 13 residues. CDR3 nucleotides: TGTGCCAGCTCACAAGGGACAGACTACGAGCAGTACTTC. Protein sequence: CASSQGTDYEQYF. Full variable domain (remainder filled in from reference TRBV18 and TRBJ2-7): NAGVMQNPRHLVRRRGQEARLRCSPMKGHSHVYWYRQLPEEGLKFMVYLQKENIIDESGMPKERFSAEFPKEGPSILRIQQVVRGDSAAYFCASSQGTDYEQYFGPGTRLTVT.

Written as DNA, the CDR3 is TGTGCCAGCAGCTTGGAACTAGCGGGGGGGAGCTCCTACGAGCAGTACTTC. Translation: CASSLELAGGSSYEQYF. The chain joins TRBV5-4 to TRBJ2-7, with 13 positions matching TRBD2. CDR3 length equals 17 residues. The trim removed 0 bases at V and 0 bases at J, leaving 3 bases unmatched. Germline V gives CDR1 SGHNT, CDR2 YYREEE (reference sequence).

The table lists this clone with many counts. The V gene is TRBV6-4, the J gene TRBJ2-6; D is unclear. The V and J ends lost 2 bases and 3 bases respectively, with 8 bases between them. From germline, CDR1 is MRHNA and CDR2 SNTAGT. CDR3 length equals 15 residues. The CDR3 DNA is TGTGCCAGCAGTGACCAGGCAGGTGGGGCCAACGTCCTGACTTTC. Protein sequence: CASSDQAGGANVLTF.

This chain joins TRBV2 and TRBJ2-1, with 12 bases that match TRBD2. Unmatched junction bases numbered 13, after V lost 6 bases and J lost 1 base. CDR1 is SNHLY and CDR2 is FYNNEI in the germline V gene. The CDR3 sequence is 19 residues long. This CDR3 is CASSVPGLAGPVSYNEQFF. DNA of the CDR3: TGTGCCAGCAGCGTTCCGGGACTAGCGGGCCCGGTTTCCTACAATGAGCAGTTCTTC.

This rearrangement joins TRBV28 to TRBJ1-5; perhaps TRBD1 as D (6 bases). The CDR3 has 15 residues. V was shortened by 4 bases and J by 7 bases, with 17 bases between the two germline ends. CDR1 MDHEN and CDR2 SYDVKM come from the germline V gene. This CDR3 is CASSSLGLRGQPQHF. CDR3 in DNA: TGTGCCAGCAGTTCACTCGGGCTTAGGGGGCAGCCCCAGCATTTT.

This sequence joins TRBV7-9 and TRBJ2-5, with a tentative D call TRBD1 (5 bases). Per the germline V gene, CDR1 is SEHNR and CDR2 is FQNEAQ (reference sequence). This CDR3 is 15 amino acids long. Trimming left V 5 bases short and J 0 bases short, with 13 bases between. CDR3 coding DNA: TGTGCCAGCAGCAACGGACAATCGTACCAAGAGACCCAGTACTTC. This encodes CASSNGQSYQETQYF. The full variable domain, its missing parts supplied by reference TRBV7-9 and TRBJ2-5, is DTGVSQNPRHKITKRGQNVTFRCDPISEHNRLYWYRQTLGQGPEFLTYFQNEAQLEKSRLLSDRFSAERPKGSFSTLEIQRTEQGDSAMYLCASSNGQSYQETQYFGPGTRLLVL.

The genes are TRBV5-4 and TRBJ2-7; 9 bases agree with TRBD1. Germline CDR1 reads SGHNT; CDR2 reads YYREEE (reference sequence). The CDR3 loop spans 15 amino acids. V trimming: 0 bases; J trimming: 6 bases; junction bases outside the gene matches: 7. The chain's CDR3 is CASSLGDRAGSEQYF. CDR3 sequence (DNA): TGTGCCAGCAGCTTGGGGGACAGGGCAGGTAGCGAGCAGTACTTC.

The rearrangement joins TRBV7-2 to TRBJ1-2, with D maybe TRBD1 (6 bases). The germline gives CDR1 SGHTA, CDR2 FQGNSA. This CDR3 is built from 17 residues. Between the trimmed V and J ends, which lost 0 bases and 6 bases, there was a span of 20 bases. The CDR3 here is CASSLATVGQPRDGYTF. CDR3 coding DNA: TGTGCCAGCAGCTTAGCGACTGTCGGACAGCCAAGGGATGGCTACACCTTC. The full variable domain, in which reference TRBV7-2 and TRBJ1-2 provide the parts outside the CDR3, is GAGVSQSPSNKVTEKGKDVELRCDPISGHTALYWYRQSLGQGLEFLIYFQGNSAPDKSGLPSDRFSAERTGGSVSTLTIQRTQQEDSAVYLCASSLATVGQPRDGYTFGSGTRLTVV.

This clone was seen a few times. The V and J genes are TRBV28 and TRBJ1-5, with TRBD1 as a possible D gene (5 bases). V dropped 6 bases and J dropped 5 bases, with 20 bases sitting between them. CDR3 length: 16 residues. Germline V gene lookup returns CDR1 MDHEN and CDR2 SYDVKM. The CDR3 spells CASSLHGGGRYQPQHF. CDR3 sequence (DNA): TGTGCCAGCAGCCTTCACGGGGGGGGGAGGTATCAGCCCCAGCATTTT.

CDR3 nucleotides: TGCGCCAGCAGCACCGGGACAGGGGGGAACACTGAAGCTTTCTTT. Its protein product is CASSTGTGGNTEAFF. The chain uses TRBV5-1 and TRBJ1-1; TRBD1 agrees at 11 bases. Germline V gene sequence: CDR1 SGHRS, CDR2 YFSETQ. V trimming: 4 bases; J trimming: 1 base; junction bases outside the gene matches: 3. CDR3 length: 15 residues.

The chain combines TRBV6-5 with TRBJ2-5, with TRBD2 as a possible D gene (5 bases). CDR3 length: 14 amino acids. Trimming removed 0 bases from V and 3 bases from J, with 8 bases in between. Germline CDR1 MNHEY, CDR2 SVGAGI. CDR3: CASSYSRGKETQYF. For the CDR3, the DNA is TGTGCCAGCAGTTACTCTAGAGGGAAAGAGACCCAGTACTTC.

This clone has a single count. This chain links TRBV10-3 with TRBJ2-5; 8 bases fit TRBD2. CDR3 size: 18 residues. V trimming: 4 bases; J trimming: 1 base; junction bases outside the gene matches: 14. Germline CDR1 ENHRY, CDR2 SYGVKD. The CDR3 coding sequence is TGTGCCATCAGTGCAAGTAGGGGGTCTAGCGGGTTCCAAGAGACCCAGTACTTC. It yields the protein CAISASRGSSGFQETQYF.

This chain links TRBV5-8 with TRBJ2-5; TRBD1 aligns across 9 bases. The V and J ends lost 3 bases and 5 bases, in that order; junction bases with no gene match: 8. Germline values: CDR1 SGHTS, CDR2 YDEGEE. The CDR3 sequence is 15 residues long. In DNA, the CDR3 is TGTGCCAGCAGCTCGGCCCACAGGGGGCCCGAGACCCAGTACTTC. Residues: CASSSAHRGPETQYF.

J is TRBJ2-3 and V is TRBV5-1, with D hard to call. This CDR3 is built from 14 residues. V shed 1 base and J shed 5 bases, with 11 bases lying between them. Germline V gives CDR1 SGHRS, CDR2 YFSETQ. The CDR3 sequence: CASSLIVNRDTQYF. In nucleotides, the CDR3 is TGCGCCAGCAGCTTGATAGTTAACCGAGATACGCAGTATTTT.

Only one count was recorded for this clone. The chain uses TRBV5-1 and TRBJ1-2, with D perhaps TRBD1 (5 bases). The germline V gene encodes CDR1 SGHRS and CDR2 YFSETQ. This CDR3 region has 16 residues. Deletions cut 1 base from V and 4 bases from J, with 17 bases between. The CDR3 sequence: CASSLNPREGGYGYTF. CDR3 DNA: TGCGCCAGCAGCTTGAACCCCAGGGAGGGCGGCTATGGCTACACCTTC.

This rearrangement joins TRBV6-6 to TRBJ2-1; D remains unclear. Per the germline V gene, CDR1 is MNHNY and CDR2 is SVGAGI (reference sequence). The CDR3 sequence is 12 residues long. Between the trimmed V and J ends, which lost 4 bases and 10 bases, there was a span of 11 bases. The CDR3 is CASSFPSIEQFF. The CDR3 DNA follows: TGTGCCAGCAGTTTCCCTAGTATCGAGCAGTTCTTC.

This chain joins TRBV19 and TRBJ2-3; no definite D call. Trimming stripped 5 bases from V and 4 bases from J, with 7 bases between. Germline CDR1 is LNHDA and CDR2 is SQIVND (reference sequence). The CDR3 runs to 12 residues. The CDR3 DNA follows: TGTGCCAGTAGTGCTACTTCAGATACGCAGTATTTT. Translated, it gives CASSATSDTQYF.

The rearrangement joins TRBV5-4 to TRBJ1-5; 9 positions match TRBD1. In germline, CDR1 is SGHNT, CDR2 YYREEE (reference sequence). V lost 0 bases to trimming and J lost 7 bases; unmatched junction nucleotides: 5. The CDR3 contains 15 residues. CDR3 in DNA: TGTGCCAGCAGCTTGGACAGGGGGCTTGGGCAGCCCCAGCATTTT. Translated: CASSLDRGLGQPQHF.

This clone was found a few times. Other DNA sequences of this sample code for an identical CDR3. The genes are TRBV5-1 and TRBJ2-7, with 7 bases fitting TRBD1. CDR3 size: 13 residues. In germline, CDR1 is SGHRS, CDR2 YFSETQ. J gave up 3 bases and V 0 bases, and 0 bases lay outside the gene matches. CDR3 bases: TGCGCCAGCAGCTTGGACAGGGGCTACGAGCAGTACTTC. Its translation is CASSLDRGYEQYF.

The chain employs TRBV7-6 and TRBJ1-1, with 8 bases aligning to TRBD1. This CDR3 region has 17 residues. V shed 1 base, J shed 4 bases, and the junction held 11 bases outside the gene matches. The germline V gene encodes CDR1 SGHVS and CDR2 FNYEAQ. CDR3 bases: TGTGCCAGCAGCTTAGGGCAGGGGGCGGCGACGGGCACTGAAGCTTTCTTT. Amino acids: CASSLGQGAATGTEAFF. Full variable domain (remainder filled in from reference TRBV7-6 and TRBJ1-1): GAGVSQSPRYKVTKRGQDVALRCDPISGHVSLYWYRQALGQGPEFLTYFNYEAQQDKSGLPNDRFSAERPEGSISTLTIQRTEQRDSAMYRCASSLGQGAATGTEAFFGQGTRLTVV.